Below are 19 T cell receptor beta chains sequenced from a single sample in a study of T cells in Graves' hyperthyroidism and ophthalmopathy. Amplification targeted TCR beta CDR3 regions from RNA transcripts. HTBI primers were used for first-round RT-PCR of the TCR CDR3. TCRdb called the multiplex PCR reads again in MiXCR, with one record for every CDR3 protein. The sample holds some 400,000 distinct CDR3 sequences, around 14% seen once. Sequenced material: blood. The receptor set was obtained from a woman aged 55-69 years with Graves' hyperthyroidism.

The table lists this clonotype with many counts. CDR3 nucleotide sequence: TGTGCCAGCAGCTTAGTTGGGCCCCAGCATTTT. It is translated as CASSLVGPQHF. The chain carries TRBV7-8 and TRBJ1-5; D unclear. V lost 1 base to trimming and J lost 9 bases, with 4 bases between them. CDR1 SGHVS and CDR2 FQNEAQ come from the germline V gene. This CDR3 has 11 residues.

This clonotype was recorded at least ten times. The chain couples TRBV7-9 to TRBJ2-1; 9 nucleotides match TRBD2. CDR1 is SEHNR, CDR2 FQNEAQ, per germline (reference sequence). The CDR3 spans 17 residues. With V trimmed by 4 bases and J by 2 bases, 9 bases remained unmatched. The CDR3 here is CASSSPGLAFPYNEQFF. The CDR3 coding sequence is TGTGCCAGCAGCTCTCCGGGACTAGCTTTTCCCTACAATGAGCAGTTCTTC.

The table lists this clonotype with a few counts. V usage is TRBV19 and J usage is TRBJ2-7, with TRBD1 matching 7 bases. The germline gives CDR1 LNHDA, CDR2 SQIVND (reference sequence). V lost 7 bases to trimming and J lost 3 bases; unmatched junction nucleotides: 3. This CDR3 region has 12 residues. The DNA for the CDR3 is TGTGCCAGTATGGGACAGAACTACGAGCAGTACTTC. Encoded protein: CASMGQNYEQYF.

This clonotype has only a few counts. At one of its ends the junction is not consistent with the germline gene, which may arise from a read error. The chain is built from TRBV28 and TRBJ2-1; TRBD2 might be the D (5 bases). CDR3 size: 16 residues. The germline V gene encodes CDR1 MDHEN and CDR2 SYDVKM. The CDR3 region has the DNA TGTGCCAACAGTTCCACAACCTGGAGGTCCTACAATGAGCAGTTCTTC. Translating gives CANSSTTWRSYNEQFF.

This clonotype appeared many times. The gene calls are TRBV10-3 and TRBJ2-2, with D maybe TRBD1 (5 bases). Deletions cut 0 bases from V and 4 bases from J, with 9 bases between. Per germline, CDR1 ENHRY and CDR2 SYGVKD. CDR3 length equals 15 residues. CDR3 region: CAISESQGGTGELFF. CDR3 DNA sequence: TGTGCCATCAGTGAGTCGCAGGGCGGCACCGGGGAGCTGTTTTTT.

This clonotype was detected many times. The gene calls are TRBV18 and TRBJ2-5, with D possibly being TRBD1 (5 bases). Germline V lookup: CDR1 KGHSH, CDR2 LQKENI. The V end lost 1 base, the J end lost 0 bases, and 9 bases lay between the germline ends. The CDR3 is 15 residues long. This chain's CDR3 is CASSPRQSYQETQYF. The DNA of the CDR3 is TGTGCCAGCTCACCACGACAGTCCTACCAAGAGACCCAGTACTTC. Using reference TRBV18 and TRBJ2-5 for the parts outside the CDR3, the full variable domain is NAGVMQNPRHLVRRRGQEARLRCSPMKGHSHVYWYRQLPEEGLKFMVYLQKENIIDESGMPKERFSAEFPKEGPSILRIQQVVRGDSAAYFCASSPRQSYQETQYFGPGTRLLVL.

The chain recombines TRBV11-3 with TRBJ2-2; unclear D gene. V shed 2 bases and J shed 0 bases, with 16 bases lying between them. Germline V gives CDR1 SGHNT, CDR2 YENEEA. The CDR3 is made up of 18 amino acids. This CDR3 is CASSLSLWTDPNTGELFF. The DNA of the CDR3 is TGTGCCAGCAGCTTATCATTATGGACGGACCCGAACACCGGGGAGCTGTTTTTT.

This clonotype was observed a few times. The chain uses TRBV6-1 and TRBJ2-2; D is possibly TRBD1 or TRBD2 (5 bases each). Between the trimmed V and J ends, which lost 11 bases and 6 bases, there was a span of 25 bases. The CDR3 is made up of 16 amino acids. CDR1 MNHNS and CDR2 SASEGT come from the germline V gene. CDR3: CAGAERNLLRAGELFF. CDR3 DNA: TGTGCCGGGGCCGAGCGGAACCTTCTTAGGGCCGGGGAGCTGTTTTTT.

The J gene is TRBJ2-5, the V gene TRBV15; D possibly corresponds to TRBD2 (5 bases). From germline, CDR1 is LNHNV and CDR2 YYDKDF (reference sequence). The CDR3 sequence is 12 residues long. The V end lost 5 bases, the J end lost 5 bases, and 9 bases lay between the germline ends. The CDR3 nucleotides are TGTGCCACCAGCTTGAGAGGGGAGACCCAGTACTTC. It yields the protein CATSLRGETQYF.

The CDR3 bases are TGTGCCAGCAGCGCGCTGGAGGAAGGAGAGACCCAGTACTTC. This codes for CASSALEEGETQYF. The J gene is TRBJ2-5, the V gene TRBV5-4; D might be TRBD2 (5 bases). Trimming pared 4 bases from V and 4 bases from J, leaving 14 bases between. The CDR3 contains 14 residues. Germline CDR1 is SGHNT and CDR2 is YYREEE (reference sequence).

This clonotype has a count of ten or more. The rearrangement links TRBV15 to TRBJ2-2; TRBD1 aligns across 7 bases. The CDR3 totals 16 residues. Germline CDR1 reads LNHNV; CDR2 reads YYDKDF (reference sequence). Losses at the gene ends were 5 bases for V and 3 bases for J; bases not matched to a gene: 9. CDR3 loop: CATSGFGTADTGELFF. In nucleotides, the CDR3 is TGTGCCACCAGCGGTTTTGGGACAGCCGACACCGGGGAGCTGTTTTTT.

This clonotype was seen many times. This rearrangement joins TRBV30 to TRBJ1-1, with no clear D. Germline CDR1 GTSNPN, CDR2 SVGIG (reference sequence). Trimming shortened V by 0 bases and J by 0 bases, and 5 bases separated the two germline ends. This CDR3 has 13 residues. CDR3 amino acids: CAWSVPLNTEAFF. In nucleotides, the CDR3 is TGTGCCTGGAGTGTACCCCTGAACACTGAAGCTTTCTTT.

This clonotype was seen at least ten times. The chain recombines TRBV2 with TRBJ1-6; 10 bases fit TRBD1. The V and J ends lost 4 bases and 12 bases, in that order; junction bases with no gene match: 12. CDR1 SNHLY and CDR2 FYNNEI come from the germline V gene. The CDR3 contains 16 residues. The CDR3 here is CASSAQSDRGFRPLHF. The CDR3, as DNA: TGTGCCAGCAGTGCCCAGTCGGACAGGGGGTTTCGACCCCTCCACTTT.

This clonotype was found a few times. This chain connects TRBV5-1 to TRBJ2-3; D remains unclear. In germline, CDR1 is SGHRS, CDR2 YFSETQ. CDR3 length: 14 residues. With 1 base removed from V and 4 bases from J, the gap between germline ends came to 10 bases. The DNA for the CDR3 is TGCGCCAGCAGCTTGCGTGGGTACCCAGATACGCAGTATTTT. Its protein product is CASSLRGYPDTQYF. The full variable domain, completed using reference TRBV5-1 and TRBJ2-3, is KAGVTQTPRYLIKTRGQQVTLSCSPISGHRSVSWYQQTPGQGLQFLFEYFSETQRNKGNFPGRFSGRQFSNSRSEMNVSTLELGDSALYLCASSLRGYPDTQYFGPGTRLTVL.

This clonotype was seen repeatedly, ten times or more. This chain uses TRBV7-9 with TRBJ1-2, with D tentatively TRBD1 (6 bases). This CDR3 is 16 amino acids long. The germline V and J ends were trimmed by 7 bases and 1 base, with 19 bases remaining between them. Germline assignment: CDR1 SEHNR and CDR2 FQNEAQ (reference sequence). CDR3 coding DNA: TGTGCCAGCACCCTGGGAGGGGGGCTATTTAACTATGGCTACACCTTC. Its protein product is CASTLGGGLFNYGYTF.

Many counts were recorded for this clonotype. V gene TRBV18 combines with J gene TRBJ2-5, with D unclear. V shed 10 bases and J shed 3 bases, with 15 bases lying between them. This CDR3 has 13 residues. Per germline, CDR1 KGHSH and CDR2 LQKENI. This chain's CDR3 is CATKQGGEETQYF. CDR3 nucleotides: TGTGCCACCAAACAAGGTGGCGAAGAGACCCAGTACTTC.

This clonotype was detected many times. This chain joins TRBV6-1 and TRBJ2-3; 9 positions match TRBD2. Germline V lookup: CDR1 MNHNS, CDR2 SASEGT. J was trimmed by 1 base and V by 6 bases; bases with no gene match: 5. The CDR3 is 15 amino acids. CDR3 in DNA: TGTGCCAGCAGGACAAGGACTAGCGGCACAGATACGCAGTATTTT. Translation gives CASRTRTSGTDTQYF.

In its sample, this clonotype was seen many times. This chain's CDR3 is CASSLRSSQSTDTQYF. The CDR3 nucleotides are TGTGCCAGCAGCTTAAGGTCCTCTCAAAGCACAGATACGCAGTATTTT. The chain links TRBV11-2 to TRBJ2-3; D is unresolved. Germline CDR1 reads SGHAT; CDR2 reads FQNNGV. The V and J ends lost 2 bases and 0 bases respectively, with 12 bases between them. The CDR3 totals 16 residues.

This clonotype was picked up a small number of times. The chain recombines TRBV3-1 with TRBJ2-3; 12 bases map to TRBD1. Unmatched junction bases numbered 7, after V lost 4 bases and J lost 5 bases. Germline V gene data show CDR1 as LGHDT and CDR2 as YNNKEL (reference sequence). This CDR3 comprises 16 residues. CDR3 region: CASSRAGTGGQDTQYF. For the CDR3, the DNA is TGTGCCAGCAGCCGAGCCGGGACAGGGGGCCAAGATACGCAGTATTTT.